This TCR beta chain was identified during a study of cytomegalovirus exposure and HLA in healthy donors (dated by TCRdb to the late 2010s). About the full investigation: In an earlier analysis of about 560 of the donors, about 260 Gb of sequence data and about 110 million unique TCR beta sequences from 180 million or so T cells were reported. The study aimed to test whether signatures of past pathogen exposure could be identified by cataloging public T cell receptors. An early release covering more than 500 HLA-typed donors comprised approximately 300 gigabases of sequencing data and approximately 80 million unique TCR sequences. Alongside the repertoire data, information on donor age, sex, ethnicity and CMV serostatus was compiled. To decide whether each TCR beta V gene segment behaved as functional or pseudogenic, an earlier analysis of nearly 600 of the donors relied on high-throughput TCR beta sequencing. Every discovery cohort repertoire had been produced on one sequencing platform. Among approximately 370 genotyped donors of the cohort, an average of roughly 230,000 unique TCR beta nucleotide sequences was sequenced per donor, of which 15% to 20% were non-productive. HLA typing covered class I and class II loci at four-digit resolution. Several DR-DQ haplotypes were treated as single units for association and clustering because of strong linkage in the cohort. A later genetic analysis took genome-wide SNP genotypes for about 60% of the roughly 670 donors and used that subset as a discovery cohort. The number of donors typed differed by locus, with roughly 629-640 for A, B, C, DRB1 and DQB1, about 500 for DQA1, 600 to 610 for DPA1, and some 470 for DPB1. A later analysis re-analyzed previously published TCR beta repertoires from 666 donors and added high-resolution HLA genotyping to study TCR occurrence patterns. The study used immunosequencing to profile the T cell repertoires of more than 650 subjects and linked those repertoires to cytomegalovirus serostatus. Besides the first cohort of roughly 700 subjects, a separate validation cohort made up of over a hundred different subjects was used. High-throughput TCR immunosequencing, statistical association of individual TCRs with disease status, and machine learning were combined to predict cytomegalovirus infection status. Of the roughly 400 genotyped donors, 80% to 90% were placed in the genetic ancestry cluster associated with self-reported Caucasian donors. In the later analysis, no new phenotypic data were used to find candidate immune exposures; instead, reliance was placed on TCR beta sequences and their occurrence across donors.

The V end gives up 5 bases and the J end 1 base, leaving 3 bases in the junction not matched to a gene. As encoded in the germline V gene, CDR1 is SGHTA while CDR2 is FQGNSA. The CDR3 sequence holds 15 residues, the cysteine and phenylalanine included. The sequence is cut down to CDR3 DNA, 45 bases in frame from base 1. Preparation of the library involved the immunoSEQ multiplex PCR assay. For the multiplex PCR, a mixture combining 60 forward primers for TCR Vbeta segments and 13 reverse primers for TCR Jbeta segments was used. Amplification of the CDR3 region of rearranged TCR beta genes was performed with a multiplex PCR assay on genomic DNA. On the Illumina HiSeq System, the amplified TCR beta libraries were sequenced as 87-base-pair reads. The authors processed their data as follows. Across the 500 to 850 repertoires, a later analysis counted roughly 84 million unique TCR beta chains, some 11 million of which were shared by at least two donors. Raw reads were error-corrected and collapsed into unique sequences with a nearest-neighbor algorithm that merged closely related sequences to remove PCR and sequencing errors. V, D and J gene segments were assigned by aligning CDR3 sequences to IMGT reference sequences. For a sequence to be retained, at least a six-nucleotide match to both a V gene segment and a J gene segment was required. Rearrangements were called productive when the CDR3 lacked stop codons and stayed in frame with V and J; all others were non-productive. Following IMGT convention, CDR3 was defined as the stretch from the second conserved V-encoded cysteine to the conserved J-encoded phenylalanine. The earlier analysis of some 540 of the donors excluded any sequence lacking an unambiguous match to a single V gene segment. An earlier analysis of several hundred of the donors called V segments functional above 56.7% productive rearrangements and segregating when the between-donor standard deviation exceeded 5%. A statistical classification framework was built for diagnosing cytomegalovirus status from the catalog of TCR beta chain sequences. V and J gene assignment, in a later analysis, came from comparing TCR nucleotide sequences with IMGT/GENE-DB human TR gene sequences. Using the TCRdist pipeline, a later analysis assigned CDR3 sequences along with most-parsimonious VDJ recombination scenarios. In a later analysis, each TCR beta chain was defined by its CDR3 amino acid sequence together with its V-gene family, and reads lacking a unique V-gene family were excluded. A later analysis removed 592 highly shared, low-generation-probability nucleotide sequences to deal with suspected cross-contamination and a sequencing artifact. In a later analysis, a clonal expansion index for each public chain was calculated from normalized within-repertoire ranks of inferred template counts. In a later analysis, generation probabilities were computed with a VDJ recombination model fitted to out-of-frame rearrangements, and the resulting probabilities were checked against IGoR. In a later analysis, hypergeometric tests were used to score TCR-TCR, TCR-HLA and TCR-CMV co-occurrence, with a repertoire-size bias correction applied to TCR pairs. To estimate false discovery rates, a later analysis permuted the HLA or CMV assignments 20 times. In a later analysis, co-occurring TCRs were grouped with DBSCAN, and TCRdist sequence similarity was added when clustering was performed within HLA-allele-positive subsets. Repertoires with fewer than 30,000 or more than 120,000 public chains were left out of co-occurrence clustering, as were five repertoires with anomalous nucleotide sharing. Here the immuneACCESS table is served through TCRdb, limited to in-frame sequences with V and J called. Missing clones are a known gap in these copies; in checked studies unresolved V genes cover under half, and the rest lacks a known reason. Clonal size and the V and J genes are those of that table, whereas D and trimming came from the DNA. Across this sample there are roughly 99,000 clones, with 60% to 80% seen only once. In total, the top ten clones hold approximately 2.4% of the sample.

Remarks on this clone: Its antigen has not been determined. One base away there is no much larger clone; base qualities are not given.

What the work shows at the level of the full study, not this receptor alone: A later genetic analysis associated a missense DCLRE1C variant with V-gene and J-gene trimming of TCR beta chains, and an independent cohort replicated the association. CMV serostatus was the only immune exposure information available for the cohort. A cluster of highly shared sequence variants was judged likely to be a technical artifact of the sequencing pipeline. In a later genetic analysis, fewer N-insertions in productive TCRs were reported among donors in an Asian-associated ancestry cluster than the approximately 710-donor mean. Three of the identified cytomegalovirus-associated TCR beta chains were confirmed in vitro to be specific for cytomegalovirus antigens. Cytomegalovirus status was reported to be diagnosed by the classifier with high specificity and sensitivity in both the original and validation cohorts. When HLA alleles, especially DR and DQ, strongly co-occurred, attributing TCR associations to individual alleles was difficult. Because counts were too low, seventeen rarely observed V segments, including chromosome 9 orphons, were excluded from the earlier analysis of several hundred of the donors. A later analysis found that TCR association rates varied across HLA loci, with DRB1 alleles showing the most associated TCRs and HLA-C alleles the fewest. In a later analysis, HLA-associated TCR beta chains showed more clonal expansion and lower generation probabilities than non-associated chains that were equally common. Across donors, most TCR sequences were observed very rarely, whereas some public TCRs were present in many individuals. The presence/absence analyses assumed that sequencing depth was roughly uniform across donors, and that assumption may not be true. In a later analysis, most CMV-associated TCR beta chains were found to appear HLA-restricted, with HLA associations seemingly driven largely by CMV exposure. Because the 87-base-pair reads could not distinguish some IMGT-functional V segments, including TRBV6-2 and TRBV6-3, those segments were excluded. Correlated functional status among segregating V segments might be attributable to linkage disequilibrium, but an unknown experimental factor could not be ruled out. In a later analysis, several top co-occurrence clusters were reported to appear linked to parvovirus B19, influenza, CMV and Epstein-Barr virus. The authors suggested that the approach could potentially be extended to other disease states and immunological phenotypes. Specific HLA alleles were associated with 18,000 or so TCR beta sequences at a false discovery rate of 0.05 in a later analysis. HLA typing was unavailable for some donors at each locus, so association tests used only the typed subset. In an earlier analysis of under 600 of the donors, most TCR beta V segments were observed in productive rearrangements about 87% or about 30% of the time, broadly matching IMGT annotations. A further reported finding was that TCR beta sequences accurately predicted the HLA-A and HLA-B alleles for most subjects in the first cohort. This cohort had only TCR beta chains sequenced, and the lack of alpha or paired-chain data limited which features could be detected. A total of 150 to 200 TCR beta chains were listed by the study as associated with cytomegalovirus.

The cohort was made up of under 800 healthy bone marrow donors. All cohort members were sampled while nominally healthy, although unrecorded immune exposures were likely present. The donor tested CMV seronegative, placing the donor among the 350 or so seronegative members of the cohort. Each donor provided a peripheral blood sample, and peripheral blood mononuclear cells were used for TCR beta sequencing. Genomic DNA was extracted from the blood cell samples with the Qiagen DNeasy Blood Extraction Kit. The receptor was derived from a man aged 18 to 30 in good health and CMV-seronegative. The sequenced material came from PBMCs. The rearrangement combines TRBV7-2 with TRBJ2-4; the central 9 bases match TRBD1. The CDR3 reads as follows: CASSGDRVAKNIQYF. The DNA sequence is TGTGCCAGCAGCGGGGACAGGGTGGCCAAAAACATTCAGTACTTC.